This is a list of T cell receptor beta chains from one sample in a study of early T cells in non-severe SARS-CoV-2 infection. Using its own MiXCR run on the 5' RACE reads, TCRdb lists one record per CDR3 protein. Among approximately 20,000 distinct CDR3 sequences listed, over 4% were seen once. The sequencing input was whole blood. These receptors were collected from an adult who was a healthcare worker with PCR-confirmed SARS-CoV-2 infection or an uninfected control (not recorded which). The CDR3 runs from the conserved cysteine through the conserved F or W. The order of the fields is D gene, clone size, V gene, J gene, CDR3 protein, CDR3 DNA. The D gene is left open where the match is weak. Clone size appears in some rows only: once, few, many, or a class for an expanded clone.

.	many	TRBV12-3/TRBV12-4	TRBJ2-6	CASSLRAGGANVLTF	TGTGCCAGCAGTTTGAGGGCGGGTGGGGCCAACGTCCTGACTTTC
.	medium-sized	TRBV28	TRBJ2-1	CASSLGQASYNEQFF	TGTGCCAGCAGTTTAGGGCAGGCCTCCTACAATGAGCAGTTCTTC
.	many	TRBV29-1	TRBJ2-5	CSVEDGLVETQYF	TGCAGCGTTGAAGATGGGCTAGTGGAGACCCAGTACTTC
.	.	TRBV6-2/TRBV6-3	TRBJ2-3	CASSGPLQYF	TGTGCCAGCAGTGGGCCACTGCAGTATTTT
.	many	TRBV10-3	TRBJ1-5	CATAGATRDQPQHF	TGTGCCACCGCGGGGGCCACCCGCGATCAGCCCCAGCATTTT
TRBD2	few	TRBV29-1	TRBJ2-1	CSVTSGGGNEQFF	TGCAGCGTCACTAGCGGGGGAGGCAATGAGCAGTTCTTC
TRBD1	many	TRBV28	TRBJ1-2	CASSPPLDRDGYTF	TGTGCCAGCAGTCCTCCCTTGGACAGGGACGGCTACACCTTC
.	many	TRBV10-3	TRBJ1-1	CAISESTRGAFF	TGTGCCATCAGTGAGTCGACTCGGGGAGCTTTCTTT
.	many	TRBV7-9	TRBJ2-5	CASSFVAGMGETQYF	TGTGCCAGCAGCTTCGTGGCAGGGATGGGAGAGACCCAGTACTTC
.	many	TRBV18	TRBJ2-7	CASSSLQGITEQYF	TGTGCCAGCTCATCCTTACAGGGAATTACCGAGCAGTACTTC
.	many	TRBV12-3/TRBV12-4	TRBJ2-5	CASSYRIWETQYF	TGTGCCAGCAGTTACAGGATATGGGAGACCCAGTACTTC
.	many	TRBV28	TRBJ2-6	CASSFGGGFTGANVLTF	TGTGCCAGCAGTTTCGGAGGGGGCTTTACTGGGGCCAACGTCCTGACTTTC
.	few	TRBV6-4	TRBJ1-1	CASSDWAREAFF	TGTGCCAGCAGTGACTGGGCGCGTGAAGCTTTCTTT
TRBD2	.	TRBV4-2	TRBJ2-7	CASSHTLAGDYEQYF	TGTGCCAGCAGCCATACACTAGCGGGGGACTACGAGCAGTACTTC
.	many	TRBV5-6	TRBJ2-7	CASSPTRLALPYEQYF	TGTGCCAGCAGCCCCACCCGCCTAGCACTCCCCTACGAGCAGTACTTC
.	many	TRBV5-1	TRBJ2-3	CASSSLEAGGTDTQYF	TGCGCCAGCAGCTCCCTAGAGGCCGGTGGCACAGATACGCAGTATTTT
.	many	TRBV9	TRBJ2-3	CASSLRMEDTQYF	TGTGCCAGCAGCTTGCGGATGGAAGATACGCAGTATTTT
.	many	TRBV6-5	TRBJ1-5	CASRDSTRAQHF	TGTGCCAGCAGAGATTCAACTAGGGCCCAGCATTTT
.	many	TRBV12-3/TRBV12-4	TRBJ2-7	CASSPRTGTYEQYF	TGTGCCAGCAGTCCTCGGACCGGTACCTACGAGCAGTACTTC
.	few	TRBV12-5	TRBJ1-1	CASGQGPGRTEAFF	TGTGCTAGTGGCCAGGGCCCCGGGAGGACTGAAGCTTTCTTT
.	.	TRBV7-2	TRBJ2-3	CASSAGGDTQYF	TGTGCCAGCAGCGCCGGGGGAGATACGCAGTATTTT
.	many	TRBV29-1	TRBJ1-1	CSVEEGFGTEAFF	TGCAGCGTTGAAGAGGGATTTGGGACTGAAGCTTTCTTT
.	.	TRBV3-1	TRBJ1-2	CASSRVPGDANHGYTF	TGTGCCAGCAGCCGAGTGCCCGGGGACGCAAACCATGGCTACACCTTC
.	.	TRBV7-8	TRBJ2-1	CASSLAQQNEQFF	TGTGCCAGCAGCTTAGCGCAACAGAATGAGCAGTTCTTC
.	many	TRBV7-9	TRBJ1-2	CASSFYRDREGSTF	TGTGCCAGCAGCTTCTACCGGGACCGCGAAGGGTCCACCTTC
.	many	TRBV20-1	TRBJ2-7	CSARGGDEQYF	TGCAGTGCTAGGGGGGGCGACGAGCAGTACTTC
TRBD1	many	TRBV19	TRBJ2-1	CASAPGTESSYNEQFF	TGTGCCAGTGCCCCCGGGACAGAGAGCTCCTACAATGAGCAGTTCTTC
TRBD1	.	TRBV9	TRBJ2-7	CASSQAPGQGDHEQYF	TGTGCCAGCAGCCAAGCGCCGGGACAGGGGGACCACGAGCAGTACTTC
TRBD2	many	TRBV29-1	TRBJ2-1	CSVERGLATNEQFF	TGCAGCGTTGAAAGGGGACTAGCTACCAATGAGCAGTTCTTC
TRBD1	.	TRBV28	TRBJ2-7	CASSRAGQGGYEQYF	TGTGCCAGCAGCCGGGCCGGACAGGGGGGGTACGAGCAGTACTTC
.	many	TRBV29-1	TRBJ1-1	CSVYTAGMGGSEAFF	TGCAGCGTTTACACGGCGGGGATGGGGGGCTCTGAAGCTTTCTTT
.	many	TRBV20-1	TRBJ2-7	CSARGDGEVYEQYF	TGCAGTGCTAGGGGGGACGGTGAGGTCTACGAGCAGTACTTC
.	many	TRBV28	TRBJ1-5	CASSWSAYSNQPQHF	TGTGCCAGCAGTTGGTCGGCATATAGCAATCAGCCCCAGCATTTT
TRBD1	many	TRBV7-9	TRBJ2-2	CASSSSTGIGELFF	TGTGCCAGCAGCTCTTCGACAGGGATCGGGGAGCTGTTTTTT
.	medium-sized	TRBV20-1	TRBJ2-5	CSARVAGTEETQYF	TGCAGTGCTAGAGTTGCAGGGACGGAAGAGACCCAGTACTTC
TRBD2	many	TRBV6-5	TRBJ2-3	CASSYSKLAGTPDTQYF	TGTGCCAGCAGTTACTCGAAACTAGCGGGCACGCCAGATACGCAGTATTTT
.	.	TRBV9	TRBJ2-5	CASSVGVAETQYF	TGTGCCAGCAGCGTAGGCGTCGCTGAGACCCAGTACTTC
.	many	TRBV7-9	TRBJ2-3	CASSRGDGGIIFSQYF	TGTGCCAGCAGCCGGGGCGATGGGGGAATAATATTTTCGCAGTATTTT
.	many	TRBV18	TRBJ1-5	CASSQNQRVGQPQHF	TGTGCCAGCTCACAAAACCAAAGGGTAGGTCAGCCCCAGCATTTT
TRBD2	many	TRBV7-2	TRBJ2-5	CASRRIGGAGETQYF	TGTGCCAGCAGGCGAATCGGGGGGGCCGGAGAGACCCAGTACTTC
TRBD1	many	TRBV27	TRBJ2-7	CASSRTGSYEQYF	TGTGCCAGCAGCCGGACAGGGTCCTACGAGCAGTACTTC
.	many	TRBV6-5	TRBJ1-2	CASSYQGWTGDYTF	TGTGCCAGCAGTTACCAGGGATGGACCGGTGACTACACCTTC
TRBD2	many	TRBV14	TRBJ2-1	CASSGGGHNEQFF	TGTGCCAGTTCTGGGGGGGGACACAATGAGCAGTTCTTC
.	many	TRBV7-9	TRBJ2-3	CAGGLEVTDTQYF	TGTGCCGGCGGACTGGAGGTCACAGATACGCAGTATTTT
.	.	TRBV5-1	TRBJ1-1	CASSLGPGPDTEAFF	TGCGCCAGCAGCTTGGGACCGGGGCCGGACACTGAAGCTTTCTTT
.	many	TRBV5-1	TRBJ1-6	CASSTVRNSPLHF	TGCGCCAGCAGCACAGTACGAAATTCACCCCTCCACTTT
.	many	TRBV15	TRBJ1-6	CATSQTGSGGYNSPLHF	TGTGCCACCAGTCAAACAGGGTCCGGGGGGTATAATTCACCCCTCCACTTT
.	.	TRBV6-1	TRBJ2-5	CASSEALGFQETQYF	TGTGCCAGCAGTGAAGCCCTGGGGTTCCAAGAGACCCAGTACTTC
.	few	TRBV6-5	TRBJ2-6	CASSYTSSGANVLTF	TGTGCCAGCAGTTACACGAGCTCTGGGGCCAACGTCCTGACTTTC
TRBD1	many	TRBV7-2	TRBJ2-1	CASSSYQGDTYNEQFF	TGTGCCAGCAGCTCCTACCAGGGGGATACCTACAATGAGCAGTTCTTC
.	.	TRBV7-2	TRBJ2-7	CASRWDAGEFYEQYF	TGTGCCAGCAGATGGGACGCTGGGGAATTCTACGAGCAGTACTTC
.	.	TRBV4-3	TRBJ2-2	CASSQSIANTGELFF	TGCGCCAGCAGCCAGTCTATCGCGAACACCGGGGAGCTGTTTTTT
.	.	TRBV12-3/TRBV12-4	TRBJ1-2	CASRNFGQNYGYTF	TGTGCCAGCCGTAACTTCGGACAGAACTATGGCTACACCTTC
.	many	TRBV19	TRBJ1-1	CACNSGGAGTEAFF	TGTGCCTGCAACTCGGGGGGCGCTGGGACTGAAGCTTTCTTT
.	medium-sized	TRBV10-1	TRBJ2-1	CASSRFDEQFF	TGCGCCAGCAGTAGATTCGATGAGCAGTTCTTC
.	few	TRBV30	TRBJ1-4	CAWSAGVKLFF	TGTGCCTGGAGTGCAGGAGTGAAACTGTTTTTT
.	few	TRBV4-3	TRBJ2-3	CASSHGTSTDTQYF	TGCGCCAGCAGCCACGGGACTAGCACAGATACGCAGTATTTT
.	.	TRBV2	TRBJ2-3	CASRSGPGRGTDTQYF	TGTGCCAGCAGGTCAGGGCCAGGCCGTGGGACAGATACGCAGTATTTT
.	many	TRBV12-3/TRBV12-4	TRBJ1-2	CASSPGGYGYTF	TGTGCCAGCAGTCCGGGGGGCTATGGCTACACCTTC